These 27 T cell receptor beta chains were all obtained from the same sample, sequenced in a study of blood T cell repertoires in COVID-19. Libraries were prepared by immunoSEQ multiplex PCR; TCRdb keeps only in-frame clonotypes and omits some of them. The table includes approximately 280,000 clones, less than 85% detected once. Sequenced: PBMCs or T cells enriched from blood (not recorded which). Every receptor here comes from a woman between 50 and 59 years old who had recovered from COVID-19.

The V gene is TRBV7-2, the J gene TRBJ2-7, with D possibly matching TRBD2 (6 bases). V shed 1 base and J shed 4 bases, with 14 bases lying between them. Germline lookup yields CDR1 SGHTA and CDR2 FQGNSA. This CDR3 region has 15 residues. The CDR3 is CASSLVRGGGYEQYF. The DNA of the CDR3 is TGTGCCAGCAGCTTAGTGCGGGGAGGTGGGTACGAGCAGTACTTC.

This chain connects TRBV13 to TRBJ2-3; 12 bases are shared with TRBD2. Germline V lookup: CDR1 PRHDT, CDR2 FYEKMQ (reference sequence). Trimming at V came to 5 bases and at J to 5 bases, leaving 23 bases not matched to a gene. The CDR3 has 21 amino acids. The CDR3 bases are TGTGCCAGCAGCCCATCAGGACTAGCGGGAAGTACCCAATCTCTTCGAGATACGCAGTATTTT. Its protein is CASSPSGLAGSTQSLRDTQYF.

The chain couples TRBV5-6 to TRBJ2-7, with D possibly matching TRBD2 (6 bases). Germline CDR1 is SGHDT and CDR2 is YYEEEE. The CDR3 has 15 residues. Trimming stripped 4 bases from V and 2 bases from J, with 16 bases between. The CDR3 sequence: CASSPVGGVPYEQYF. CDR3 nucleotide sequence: TGTGCCAGCAGCCCAGTCGGAGGGGTCCCCTACGAGCAGTACTTC.

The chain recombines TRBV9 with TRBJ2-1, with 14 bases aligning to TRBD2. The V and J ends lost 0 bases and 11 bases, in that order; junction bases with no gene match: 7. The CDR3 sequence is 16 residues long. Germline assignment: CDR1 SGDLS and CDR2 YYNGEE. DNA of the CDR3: TGTGCCAGCAGCGTAGCTACAGGACTAGCGGGGGGTAAGCAGTTCTTC. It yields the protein CASSVATGLAGGKQFF. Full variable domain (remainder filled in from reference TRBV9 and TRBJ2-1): DSGVTQTPKHLITATGQRVTLRCSPRSGDLSVYWYQQSLDQGLQFLIQYYNGEERAKGNILERFSAQQFPDLHSELNLSSLELGDSALYFCASSVATGLAGGKQFFGPGTRLTVL.

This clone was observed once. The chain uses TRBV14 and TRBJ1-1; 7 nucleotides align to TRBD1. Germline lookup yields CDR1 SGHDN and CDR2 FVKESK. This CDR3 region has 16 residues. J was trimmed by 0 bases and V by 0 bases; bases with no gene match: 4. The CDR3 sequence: CASSQDWGTVNTEAFF. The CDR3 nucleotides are TGTGCCAGCAGCCAAGATTGGGGGACAGTGAACACTGAAGCTTTCTTT.

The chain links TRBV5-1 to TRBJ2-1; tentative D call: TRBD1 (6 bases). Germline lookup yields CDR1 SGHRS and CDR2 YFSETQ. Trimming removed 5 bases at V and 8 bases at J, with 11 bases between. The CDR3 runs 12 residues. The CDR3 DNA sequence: TGCGCCAGCAGGCCCGAGGGGGATGAGCAGTTCTTC. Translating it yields CASRPEGDEQFF.

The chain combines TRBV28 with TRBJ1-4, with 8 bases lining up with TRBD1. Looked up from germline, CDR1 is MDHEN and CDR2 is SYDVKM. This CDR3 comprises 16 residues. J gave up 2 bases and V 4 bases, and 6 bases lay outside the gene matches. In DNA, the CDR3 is TGTGCCAGCAGTTACCATTCAGGGGGCACTAATGAAAAACTGTTTTTT. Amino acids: CASSYHSGGTNEKLFF. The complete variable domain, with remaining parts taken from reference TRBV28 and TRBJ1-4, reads DVKVTQSSRYLVKRTGEKVFLECVQDMDHENMFWYRQDPGLGLRLIYFSYDVKMKEKGDIPEGYSVSREKKERFSLILESASTNQTSMYLCASSYHSGGTNEKLFFGSGTQLSVL.

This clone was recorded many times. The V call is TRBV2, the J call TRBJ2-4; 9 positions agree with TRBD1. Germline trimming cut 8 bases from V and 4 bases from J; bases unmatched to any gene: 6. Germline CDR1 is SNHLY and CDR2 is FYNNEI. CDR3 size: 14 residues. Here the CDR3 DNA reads TGTGCCAGCCAGCCAGGGACAGGGAAAAACATTCAGTACTTC. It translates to CASQPGTGKNIQYF.

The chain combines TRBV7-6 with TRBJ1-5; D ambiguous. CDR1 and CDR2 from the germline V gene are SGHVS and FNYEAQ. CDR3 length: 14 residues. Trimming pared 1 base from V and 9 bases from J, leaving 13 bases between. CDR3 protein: CASSLVDARGPQHF. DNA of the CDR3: TGTGCCAGCAGCTTAGTCGACGCCCGGGGGCCCCAGCATTTT.

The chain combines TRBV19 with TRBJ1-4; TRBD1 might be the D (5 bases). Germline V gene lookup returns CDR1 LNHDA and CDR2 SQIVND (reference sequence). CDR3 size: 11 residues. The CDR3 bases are TGTATGACAGCTTACAATGAAAAACTGTTTTTT. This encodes CMTAYNEKLFF.

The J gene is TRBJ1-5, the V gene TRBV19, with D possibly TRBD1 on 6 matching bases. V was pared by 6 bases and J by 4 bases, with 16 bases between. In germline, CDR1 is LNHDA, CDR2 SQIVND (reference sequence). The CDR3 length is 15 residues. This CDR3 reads CASSQQGWGNQPQHF. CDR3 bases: TGTGCCAGTAGCCAACAGGGTTGGGGAAATCAGCCCCAGCATTTT.

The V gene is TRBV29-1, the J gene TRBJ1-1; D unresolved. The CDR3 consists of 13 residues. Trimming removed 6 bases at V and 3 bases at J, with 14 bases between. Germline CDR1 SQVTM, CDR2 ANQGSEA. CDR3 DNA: TGCAGCGTAGCGGGATTTGGCGACACTGAAGCTTTCTTT. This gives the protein CSVAGFGDTEAFF.

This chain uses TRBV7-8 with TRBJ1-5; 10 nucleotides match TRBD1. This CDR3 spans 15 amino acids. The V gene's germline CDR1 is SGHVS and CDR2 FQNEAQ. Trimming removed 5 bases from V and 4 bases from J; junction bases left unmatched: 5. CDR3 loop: CASSDRDRGNQPQHF. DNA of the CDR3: TGTGCCAGCAGCGATAGGGACAGGGGTAATCAGCCCCAGCATTTT.

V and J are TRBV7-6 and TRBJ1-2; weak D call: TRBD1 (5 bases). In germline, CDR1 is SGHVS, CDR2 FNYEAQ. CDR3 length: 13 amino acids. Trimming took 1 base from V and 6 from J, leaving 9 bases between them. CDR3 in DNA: TGTGCCAGCAGCTTAGATCGCAGGGATGGCTACACCTTC. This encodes CASSLDRRDGYTF.

Here the CDR3 reads CASSVTGGGNTGELFF. CDR3 bases: TGTGCCAGCAGTGTCACAGGGGGCGGGAACACCGGGGAGCTGTTTTTT. V and J are TRBV6-1 and TRBJ2-2, with 9 bases identical to TRBD1. Germline trimming cut 4 bases from V and 1 base from J; bases unmatched to any gene: 4. Germline lookup yields CDR1 MNHNS and CDR2 SASEGT. This CDR3 spans 16 amino acids.

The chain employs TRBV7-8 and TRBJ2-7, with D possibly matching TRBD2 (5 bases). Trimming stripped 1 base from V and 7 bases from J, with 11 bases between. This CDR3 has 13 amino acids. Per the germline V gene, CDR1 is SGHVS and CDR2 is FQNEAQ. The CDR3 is CASSLEARVEQYF. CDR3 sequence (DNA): TGTGCCAGCAGCTTAGAAGCGCGGGTGGAGCAGTACTTC.

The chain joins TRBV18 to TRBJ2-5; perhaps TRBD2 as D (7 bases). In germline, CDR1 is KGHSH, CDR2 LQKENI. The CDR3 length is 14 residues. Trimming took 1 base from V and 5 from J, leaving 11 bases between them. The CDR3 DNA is TGTGCCAGCTCACCACAACAGGGAGGGGAGACCCAGTACTTC. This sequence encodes CASSPQQGGETQYF.

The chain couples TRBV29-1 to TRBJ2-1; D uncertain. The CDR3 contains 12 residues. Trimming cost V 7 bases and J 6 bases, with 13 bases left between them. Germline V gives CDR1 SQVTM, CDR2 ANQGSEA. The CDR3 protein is CSAPPNSNEQFF. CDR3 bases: TGCAGCGCCCCTCCGAATAGCAATGAGCAGTTCTTC.

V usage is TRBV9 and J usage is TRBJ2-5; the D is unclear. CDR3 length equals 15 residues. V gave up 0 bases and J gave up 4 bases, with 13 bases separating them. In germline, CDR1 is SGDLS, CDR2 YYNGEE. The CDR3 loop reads CASSVGAGQPETQYF. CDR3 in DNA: TGTGCCAGCAGCGTAGGAGCAGGTCAGCCAGAGACCCAGTACTTC.

DNA of the CDR3: TGTGCCATCACGGGGGAGGGGGCGAACACCGGGGAGCTGTTTTTT. Translating gives CAITGEGANTGELFF. This sequence joins TRBV10-3 and TRBJ2-2, with D maybe TRBD2 (7 bases). CDR1 and CDR2 (germline): ENHRY, SYGVKD. The V end lost 7 bases, the J end lost 0 bases, and 12 bases lay between the germline ends. The CDR3 consists of 15 residues.

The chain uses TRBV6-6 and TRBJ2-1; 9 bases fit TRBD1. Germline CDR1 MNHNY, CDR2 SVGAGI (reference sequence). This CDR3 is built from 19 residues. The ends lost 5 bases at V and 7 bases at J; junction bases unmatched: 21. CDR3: CASSRTLSAGTGSPNEQFF. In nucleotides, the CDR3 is TGTGCCAGCAGTCGGACCCTCTCGGCCGGGACAGGGTCTCCGAATGAGCAGTTCTTC.

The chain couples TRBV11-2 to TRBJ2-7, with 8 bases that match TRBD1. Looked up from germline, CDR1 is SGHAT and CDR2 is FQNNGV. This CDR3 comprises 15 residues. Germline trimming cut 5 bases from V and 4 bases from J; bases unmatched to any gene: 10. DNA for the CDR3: TGTGCCAGCAGCAGGGGGCCGGGACAGGTTTACGAGCAGTACTTC. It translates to CASSRGPGQVYEQYF.

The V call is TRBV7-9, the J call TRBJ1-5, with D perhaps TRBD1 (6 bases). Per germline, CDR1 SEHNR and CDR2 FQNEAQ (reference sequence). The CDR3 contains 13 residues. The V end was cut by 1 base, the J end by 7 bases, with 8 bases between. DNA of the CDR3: TGTGCCAGCAGCTTAGGGGGGCGGCAGCCCCAGCATTTT. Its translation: CASSLGGRQPQHF.

CDR3 nucleotide sequence: TGCAGCGTCGAGGACACTACCCTGGCTTTCTTT. Translated: CSVEDTTLAFF. The V call is TRBV29-1, the J call TRBJ1-1; weak D call: TRBD1 (5 bases). The V gene's germline CDR1 is SQVTM and CDR2 ANQGSEA. Trimming pared 6 bases from V and 11 bases from J, leaving 16 bases between. The CDR3 sequence is 11 residues long.

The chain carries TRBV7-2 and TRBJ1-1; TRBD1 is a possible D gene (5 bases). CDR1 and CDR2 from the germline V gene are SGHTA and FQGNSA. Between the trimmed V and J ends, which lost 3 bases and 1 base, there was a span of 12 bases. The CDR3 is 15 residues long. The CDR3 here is CASSLGLGTNTEAFF. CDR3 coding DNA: TGTGCCAGCAGCTTGGGACTCGGGACGAACACTGAAGCTTTCTTT.

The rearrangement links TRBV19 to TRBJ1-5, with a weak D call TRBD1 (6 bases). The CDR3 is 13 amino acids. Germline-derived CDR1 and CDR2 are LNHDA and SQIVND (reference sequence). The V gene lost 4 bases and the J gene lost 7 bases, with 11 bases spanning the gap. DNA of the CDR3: TGTGCCAGTAGTAACCGGGACATCCAGCCCCAGCATTTT. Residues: CASSNRDIQPQHF.

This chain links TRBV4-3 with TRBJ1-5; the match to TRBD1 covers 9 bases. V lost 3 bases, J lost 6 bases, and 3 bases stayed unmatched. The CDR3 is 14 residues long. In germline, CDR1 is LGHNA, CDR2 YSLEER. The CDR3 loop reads CASSHGTGIQPQHF. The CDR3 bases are TGCGCCAGCAGCCACGGGACAGGGATTCAGCCCCAGCATTTT.